These T cell receptor beta chains were read from a single sample in a study of blood T cell repertoires in COVID-19. Method: immunoSEQ multiplex PCR; TCRdb's copy keeps in-frame clones and lacks some. The sample lists fewer than 300,000 clones, around 90% seen once, with just under 1% in the top ten. Sequenced material: peripheral blood. These receptors were collected from a woman between 40 and 50 years old who had recovered from COVID-19. Both conserved end residues are part of each CDR3. The D gene is left open where the match is weak. Clone size is not always given. Where it is, it says once, few, many or a class for expanded clones.

>TRBV27|once|TRBD1|16|TRBJ1-2
CASSPSQDRGRSGYTF
TGTGCCAGCAGTCCCAGCCAGGACAGGGGGCGGAGTGGCTACACCTTC
>TRBV10-3|-|TRBD2|13|TRBJ2-1
CAITSGRAGEQFF
TGTGCCATCACTAGCGGGAGGGCCGGGGAGCAGTTCTTC
>TRBV7-2|-|TRBD1|12|TRBJ1-2
CASSPRTGDYTF
TGTGCCAGCAGCCCCCGGACAGGGGACTACACCTTC
>TRBV27|-|TRBD1|14|TRBJ1-2
CASSTGTANYGYTF
TGTGCCAGCAGCACCGGGACAGCTAACTATGGCTACACCTTC
>TRBV28|-|TRBD2|14|TRBJ2-5
CASRPGLVGETQYF
TGTGCCAGCAGACCCGGACTAGTTGGGGAGACCCAGTACTTC
>TRBV3-1/TRBV3-2|-|TRBD1|14|TRBJ1-6
CASSPRQGGSPLHF
TGTGCCAGCAGCCCCAGACAGGGTGGTTCACCCCTCCACTTT
>TRBV6-5|-|-|14|TRBJ1-2
CASSYRQGNYGYTF
TGTGCCAGCAGTTACCGGCAGGGAAACTATGGCTACACCTTC
>TRBV7-9|-|-|14|TRBJ2-7
CASSRPQGGYEQYF
TGTGCCAGCAGCCGGCCCCAGGGGGGCTACGAGCAGTACTTC
>TRBV18|-|-|15|TRBJ1-6
CASSPVGGGGSPLHF
TGTGCCAGCTCACCAGTTGGAGGCGGGGGTTCACCCCTCCACTTT
>TRBV30|-|-|12|TRBJ2-5
CAWSPGGGTQYF
TGTGCCTGGAGCCCCGGCGGTGGGACCCAGTACTTC
>TRBV15|-|-|12|TRBJ2-1
CATSREGNEQFF
TGTGCCACCAGCAGGGAGGGGAATGAGCAGTTCTTC
>TRBV6-2/TRBV6-3|-|-|11|TRBJ2-1
CASSPLRVQFF
TGTGCCAGCAGTCCACTGCGGGTTCAGTTCTTC
>TRBV27|-|TRBD1|14|TRBJ1-2
CASSPQPGQFGYTF
TGTGCCAGCAGTCCCCAACCGGGACAGTTTGGCTACACCTTC
>TRBV4-1|-|-|16|TRBJ2-2
CASSQDWGDGAGELFF
TGCGCCAGCAGCCAAGATTGGGGGGACGGCGCCGGGGAGCTGTTTTTT
>TRBV15|-|-|21|TRBJ2-7
CATSRSSDRAWASVAWERQYF
TGTGCCACCAGCAGAAGCTCCGACAGGGCTTGGGCTAGCGTGGCCTGGGAGCGGCAGTACTTC
>TRBV4-1|-|-|15|TRBJ1-5
CASSQDRVRNQPQHF
TGCGCCAGCAGCCAAGATCGGGTGCGAAATCAGCCCCAGCATTTT
>TRBV5-1|-|-|15|TRBJ1-1
CASSAAGGRNTEAFF
TGCGCCAGCAGCGCGGCGGGGGGCAGGAACACTGAAGCTTTCTTT
>TRBV5-1|-|-|15|TRBJ2-2
CASSLVSGYGGELFF
TGCGCCAGCAGCTTGGTCTCGGGGTACGGCGGGGAGCTGTTTTTT
>TRBV18|-|TRBD1|16|TRBJ1-2
CASSPLSQGANYGYTF
TGTGCCAGCTCACCACTGAGCCAGGGGGCCAACTATGGCTACACCTTC
>TRBV30|-|-|13|TRBJ2-1
CAWTGGPGGEQFF
TGTGCCTGGACGGGGGGCCCGGGTGGTGAGCAGTTCTTC
>TRBV6-2/TRBV6-3|once|-|13|TRBJ2-1
CASSYGHRVGQFF
TGTGCCAGCAGTTACGGCCATCGGGTTGGGCAGTTCTTC
>TRBV27|-|-|14|TRBJ2-7
CASSPDRGGYEQYF
TGTGCCAGCAGTCCAGACAGGGGAGGGTACGAGCAGTACTTC
>TRBV7-2|-|-|15|TRBJ1-6
CASSLAPGSNSPLHF
TGTGCCAGCAGCTTAGCCCCAGGGTCGAATTCACCCCTCCACTTT
>TRBV19|-|-|14|TRBJ1-4
CASSIMAAREKLFF
TGTGCCAGTAGTATTATGGCAGCGCGTGAAAAACTGTTTTTT
>TRBV28|-|TRBD1|16|TRBJ1-1
CASSLSRDRSNTEAFF
TGTGCCAGCAGTTTATCGCGGGACAGGTCGAACACTGAAGCTTTCTTT
>TRBV6-2/TRBV6-3|-|TRBD2|11|TRBJ2-1
CASSYGLAGIF
TGTGCCAGCAGTTACGGACTAGCGGGAATCTTC
>TRBV4-3|-|-|15|TRBJ2-1
CASSQGGGGADEQFF
TGCGCCAGCAGCCAAGGGGGTGGGGGGGCTGATGAGCAGTTCTTC
>TRBV15|-|-|16|TRBJ1-3
CATIPRGGSSGNTIYF
TGTGCCACCATTCCGCGGGGAGGGAGCTCTGGAAACACCATATATTTT
>TRBV3-1/TRBV3-2|-|-|15|TRBJ2-2
CASSRLLRGTGELFF
TGTGCCAGCAGCCGGCTCCTAAGGGGCACCGGGGAGCTGTTTTTT
>TRBV7-2|-|TRBD1|16|TRBJ2-3
CASSLGAGGSVDTQYF
TGTGCCAGCAGCTTAGGGGCAGGGGGCAGTGTAGATACGCAGTATTTT
>TRBV5-1|-|TRBD1|13|TRBJ1-5
CASSKGQGEPQHF
TGCGCCAGCAGTAAGGGACAGGGGGAGCCCCAGCATTTT
>TRBV12-3/TRBV12-4|many|TRBD2|11|TRBJ2-1
CASSSGGWQFF
TGTGCCAGCAGTTCGGGGGGGTGGCAGTTCTTC
>TRBV25-1|-|-|16|TRBJ1-3
CASSPRDTYTGNTIYF
TGTGCCAGCAGTCCCCGGGACACCTATACTGGAAACACCATATATTTT
>TRBV9|-|-|17|TRBJ2-6
CASSPSLAQTGANVLTF
TGTGCCAGCAGCCCCAGCTTAGCGCAAACTGGGGCCAACGTCCTGACTTTC